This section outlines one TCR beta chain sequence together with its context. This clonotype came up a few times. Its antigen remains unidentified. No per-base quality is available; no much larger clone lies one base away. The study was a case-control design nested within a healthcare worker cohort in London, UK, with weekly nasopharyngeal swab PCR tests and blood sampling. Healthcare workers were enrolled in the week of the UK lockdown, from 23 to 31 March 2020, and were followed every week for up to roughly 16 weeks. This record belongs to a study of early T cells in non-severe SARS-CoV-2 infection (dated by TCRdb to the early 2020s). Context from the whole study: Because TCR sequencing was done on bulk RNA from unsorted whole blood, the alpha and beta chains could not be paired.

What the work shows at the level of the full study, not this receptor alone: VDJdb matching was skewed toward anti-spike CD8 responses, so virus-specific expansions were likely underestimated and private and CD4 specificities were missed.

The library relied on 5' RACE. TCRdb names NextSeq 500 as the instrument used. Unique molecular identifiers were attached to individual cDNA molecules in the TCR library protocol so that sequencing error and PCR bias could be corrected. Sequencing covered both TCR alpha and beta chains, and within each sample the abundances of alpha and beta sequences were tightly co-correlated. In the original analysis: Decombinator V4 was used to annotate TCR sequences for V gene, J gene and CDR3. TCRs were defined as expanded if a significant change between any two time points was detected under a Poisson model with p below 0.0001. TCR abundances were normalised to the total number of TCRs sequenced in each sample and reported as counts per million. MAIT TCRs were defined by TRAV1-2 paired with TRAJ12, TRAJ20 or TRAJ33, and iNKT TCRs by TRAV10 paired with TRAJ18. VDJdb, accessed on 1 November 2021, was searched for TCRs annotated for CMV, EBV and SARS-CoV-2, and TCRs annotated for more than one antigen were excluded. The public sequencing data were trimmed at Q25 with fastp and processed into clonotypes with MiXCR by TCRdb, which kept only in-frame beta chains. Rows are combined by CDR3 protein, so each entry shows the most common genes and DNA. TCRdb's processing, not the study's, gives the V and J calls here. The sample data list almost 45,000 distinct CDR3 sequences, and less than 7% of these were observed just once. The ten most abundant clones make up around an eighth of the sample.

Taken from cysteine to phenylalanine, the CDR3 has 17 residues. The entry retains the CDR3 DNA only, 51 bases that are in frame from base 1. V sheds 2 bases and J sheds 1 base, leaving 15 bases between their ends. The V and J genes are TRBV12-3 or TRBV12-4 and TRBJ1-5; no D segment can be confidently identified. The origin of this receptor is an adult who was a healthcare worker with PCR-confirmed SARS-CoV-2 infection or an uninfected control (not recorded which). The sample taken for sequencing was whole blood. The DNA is TGTGCCAGCAGTTTACACTACCGGGAGGGAAGCAATCAGCCCCAGCATTTT. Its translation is CASSLHYREGSNQPQHF.